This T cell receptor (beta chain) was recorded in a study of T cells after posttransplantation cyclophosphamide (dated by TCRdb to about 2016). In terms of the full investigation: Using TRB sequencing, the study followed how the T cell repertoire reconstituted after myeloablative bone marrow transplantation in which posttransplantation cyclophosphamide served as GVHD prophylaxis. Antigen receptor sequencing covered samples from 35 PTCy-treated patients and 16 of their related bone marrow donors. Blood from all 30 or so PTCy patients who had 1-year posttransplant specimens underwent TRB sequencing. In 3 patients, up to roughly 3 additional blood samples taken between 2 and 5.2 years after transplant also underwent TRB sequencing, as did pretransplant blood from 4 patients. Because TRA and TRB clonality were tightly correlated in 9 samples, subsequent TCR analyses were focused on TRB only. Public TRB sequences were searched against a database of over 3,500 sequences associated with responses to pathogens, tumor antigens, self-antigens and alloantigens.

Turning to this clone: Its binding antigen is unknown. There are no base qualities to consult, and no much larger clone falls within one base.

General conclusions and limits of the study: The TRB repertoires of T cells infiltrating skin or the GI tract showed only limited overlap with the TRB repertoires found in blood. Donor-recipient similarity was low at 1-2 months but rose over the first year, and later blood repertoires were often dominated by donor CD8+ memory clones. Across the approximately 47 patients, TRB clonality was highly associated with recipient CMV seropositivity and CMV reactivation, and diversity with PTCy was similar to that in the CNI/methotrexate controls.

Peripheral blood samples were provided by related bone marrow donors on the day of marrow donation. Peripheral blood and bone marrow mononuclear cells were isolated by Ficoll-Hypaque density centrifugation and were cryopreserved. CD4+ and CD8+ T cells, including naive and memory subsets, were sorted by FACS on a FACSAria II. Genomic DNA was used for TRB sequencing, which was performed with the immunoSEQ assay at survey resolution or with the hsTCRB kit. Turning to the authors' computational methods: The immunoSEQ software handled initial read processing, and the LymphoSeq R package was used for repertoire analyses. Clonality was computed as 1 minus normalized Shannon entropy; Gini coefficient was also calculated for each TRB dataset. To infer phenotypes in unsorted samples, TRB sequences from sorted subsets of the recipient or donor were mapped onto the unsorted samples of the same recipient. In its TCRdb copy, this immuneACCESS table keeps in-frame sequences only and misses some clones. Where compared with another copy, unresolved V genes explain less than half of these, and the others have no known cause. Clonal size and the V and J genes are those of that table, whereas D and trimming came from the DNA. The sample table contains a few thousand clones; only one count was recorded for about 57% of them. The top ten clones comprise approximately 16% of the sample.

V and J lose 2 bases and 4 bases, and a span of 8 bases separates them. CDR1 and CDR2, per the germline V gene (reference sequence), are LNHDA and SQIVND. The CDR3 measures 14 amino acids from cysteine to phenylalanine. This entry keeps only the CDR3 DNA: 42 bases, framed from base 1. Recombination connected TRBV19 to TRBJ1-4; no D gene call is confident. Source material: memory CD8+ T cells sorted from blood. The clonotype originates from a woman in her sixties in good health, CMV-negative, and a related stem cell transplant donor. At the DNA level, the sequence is TGTGCCAGTAGTATACCTGGGCTTAATGAAAAACTGTTTTTT. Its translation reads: CASSIPGLNEKLFF.